This TCR beta chain was recovered during a study of beta chain features in type 1 diabetes. Germline values: CDR1 SGHVS, CDR2 FNYEAQ. V lost 4 bases, J lost 1 base, and 2 bases stayed unmatched. This CDR3 has 15 residues. On this clone itself: What it recognizes is unknown.

Of the isolated RNA, all was reverse transcribed, and so the sequenced material was expressed TCRB transcripts. The protocol was immunoSEQ multiplex PCR, while the TCRdb copy is restricted to in-frame clones and leaves out a portion. The table records approximately 260,000 clones, roughly 21% of them present only once. Study results and caveats: Within each of all four CD4+ subsets, Type 1 diabetes patients had TCRB CDR3s that were moderately but significantly shorter. For cells with high TCR expression, cDNA sequencing could yield over-representation. VDJ junctions sequenced from type 1 diabetes patients showed fewer insertions and more deletions.

This receptor was identified in a woman aged 40 to 50 with type 1 diabetes. This chain joins TRBV7-6 and TRBJ2-1; 9 nucleotides match TRBD2. The specimen was naive CD4+ T cells from blood. Written as DNA, the CDR3 is TGTGCCAGCAGCTACCTAGCGGGGTCCTACAATGAGCAGTTCTTC. This encodes CASSYLAGSYNEQFF.